The clone carrying this T cell receptor (beta chain) has just one count. The source of the sample is a study of blood T cell repertoires in COVID-19. Study context: Spain, Italy and the United States supplied samples that represented acute and convalescent COVID-19. Sources were T cells, B-cell-depleted T cells, or PBMCs; the material itself was cDNA or gDNA.

The CDR3 covers 14 residues. V dropped 2 bases and J dropped 0 bases, with 7 bases sitting between them. Germline V gene lookup returns CDR1 GTSNPN and CDR2 SVGIG (reference sequence). Per the study methods: Researchers report that nucleated cell counts were estimated from reference gene primer amplification. Some clones are missing from TCRdb's copy, which holds only in-frame ones; the method was immunoSEQ multiplex PCR. V and J calls and clone size follow that table, whereas D and trimming were derived from the DNA. The sample yields around 370,000 clones, around 87% seen once. Seattle-derived patients entered the study during active infection and were followed longitudinally.

V usage is TRBV30 and J usage is TRBJ1-4; D not resolved. Sequencing input: peripheral blood. The clonotype was recovered from a woman between 50 and 59 years old with COVID-19, enrolled during active disease. The CDR3 bases are TGTGCCTGGAGTTATTCGGCAACTAATGAAAAACTGTTTTTT. It codes for CAWSYSATNEKLFF.